These 28 T cell receptor beta chains came from one sample sequenced in a study of blood T cell repertoires in COVID-19 (dated by TCRdb to between 2020 and 2021). The method was the immunoSEQ multiplex PCR assay. TCRdb retrieved this table from immuneACCESS and kept in-frame rearrangements only. Not all clones are present; in checked studies, unresolved V genes account for under half, and no reason is known for the remainder. The sample table lists roughly 100,000 clones, approximately 87% of them with a count of one. 9.5% to 13% of the sample is taken by the ten largest. The sample consisted of peripheral blood. These receptors were obtained from a woman aged 30 to 39 with acute or convalescent COVID-19.

This clone has more than one count but fewer than ten. The gene calls are TRBV7-8 and TRBJ2-6, with D tentatively TRBD2 (5 bases). V was shortened by 8 bases and J by 0 bases, with 5 bases between the two germline ends. In germline, CDR1 is SGHVS, CDR2 FQNEAQ. The CDR3 totals 13 residues. The CDR3 bases are TGTGCCAGCCGGGGCTCTGGGGCCAACGTCCTGACTTTC. It encodes CASRGSGANVLTF.

This sequence joins TRBV27 and TRBJ2-5, with D possibly matching TRBD2 (5 bases). The CDR3 contains 14 residues. V lost 3 bases to trimming and J lost 2 bases, with 10 bases between them. Germline lookup yields CDR1 MNHEY and CDR2 SMNVEV (reference sequence). The CDR3 DNA reads TGTGCCAGCAGTTTCCTCAGCGGTCAAGAGACCCAGTACTTC. Its protein product is CASSFLSGQETQYF.

The CDR3 bases are TGTGCCAGCTCTGACCAGGGTGTTATGGGATCACCCCTCCACTTT. Translation: CASSDQGVMGSPLHF. The rearrangement joins TRBV18 to TRBJ1-6; D may be TRBD1 (5 bases). CDR1 and CDR2 (germline): KGHSH, LQKENI. Trimming left V 6 bases short and J 10 bases short, with 19 bases between. The CDR3 covers 15 residues.

The chain employs TRBV4-1 and TRBJ2-3, with 7 bases matching TRBD2. The length of the CDR3 is 16 residues. In germline, CDR1 is MGHRA, CDR2 YSYEKL. V lost 1 base, J lost 2 bases, and 6 bases stayed unmatched. CDR3 loop: CASSQGLADPTDTQYF. CDR3 in DNA: TGCGCCAGCAGCCAAGGCCTAGCGGACCCCACAGATACGCAGTATTTT.

This CDR3 reads CASSNTGYSKNIQYF. CDR3 sequence (DNA): TGTGCCAGTAGTAATACAGGGTATTCGAAAAACATTCAGTACTTC. The chain has TRBV19 and TRBJ2-4; the D gene is possibly TRBD1 (6 bases). The V gene's germline CDR1 is LNHDA and CDR2 SQIVND (reference sequence). The CDR3 length is 15 residues. Trimming shortened V by 4 bases and J by 4 bases, and 14 bases separated the two germline ends.

The rearrangement links TRBV6-5 to TRBJ1-2; 8 nucleotides match TRBD1. V gave up 2 bases and J gave up 8 bases; unmatched junction bases: 4. Germline lookup yields CDR1 MNHEY and CDR2 SVGAGI. The CDR3 loop spans 13 amino acids. The CDR3, as DNA: TGTGCCAGCAGTTACAGGACAGGGCAGGGCTACACCTTC. Translated: CASSYRTGQGYTF.

J is TRBJ2-4 and V is TRBV5-6, with 7 bases fitting TRBD2. CDR3 length: 16 amino acids. From germline, CDR1 is SGHDT and CDR2 YYEEEE. V was pared by 2 bases and J by 0 bases, with 5 bases of the junction left unmatched. The CDR3, as DNA: TGTGCCAGCAGCTTCCCTAGCGGCGAAGCCAAAAACATTCAGTACTTC. Translation: CASSFPSGEAKNIQYF.

V usage is TRBV2 and J usage is TRBJ1-6; D perhaps matches TRBD1 (6 bases). Trimming removed 8 bases from V and 7 bases from J, with 24 bases in between. The CDR3 consists of 17 residues. CDR1 and CDR2 from the germline V gene are SNHLY and FYNNEI. In DNA form, the CDR3 reads TGTGCCAGCCTAGAAAGGGCGGGGGGCCTGAAAAATTCACCCCTCCACTTT. Its translation is CASLERAGGLKNSPLHF.

The gene calls are TRBV19 and TRBJ1-1, with D uncertain. Trimming stripped 8 bases from V and 4 bases from J, with 8 bases between. Germline CDR1 is LNHDA and CDR2 is SQIVND (reference sequence). The CDR3 sequence is 11 residues long. The DNA of the CDR3 is TGTGCCAGTCGGAGGGCCACTGAAGCTTTCTTT. Its translation: CASRRATEAFF.

The rearrangement links TRBV6-5 to TRBJ2-1, with 8 bases aligning to TRBD1. J gave up 7 bases and V 6 bases, and 8 bases lay outside the gene matches. This CDR3 spans 14 amino acids. CDR1 is MNHEY and CDR2 is SVGAGI in the germline V gene. The CDR3 region has the DNA TGTGCCAGCAGCCCCGGACAGGGTGAAAATGAGCAGTTCTTC. Protein sequence: CASSPGQGENEQFF.

The rearrangement uses TRBV28 and TRBJ2-4; 13 positions agree with TRBD2. The junction had 13 bases not matched to a gene; V was cut back by 5 bases and J by 3 bases. This CDR3 has 19 amino acids. From germline, CDR1 is MDHEN and CDR2 SYDVKM. The CDR3 sequence is CASSRRGLAGPRDKNIQYF. DNA of the CDR3: TGTGCCAGCAGTAGAAGGGGACTAGCGGGGCCCCGAGACAAAAACATTCAGTACTTC.

J is TRBJ1-1 and V is TRBV28; 8 nucleotides agree with TRBD1. The CDR3 is 17 residues long. V shed 2 bases and J 0 bases; nucleotides not matched to a gene: 8. Germline CDR1 is MDHEN and CDR2 is SYDVKM. This chain's CDR3 is CASSLPAWTGMNTEAFF. DNA of the CDR3: TGTGCCAGCAGTTTACCCGCCTGGACAGGGATGAACACTGAAGCTTTCTTT.

This CDR3 reads CASSPVGAPYYGYTF. The CDR3 bases are TGTGCCAGCAGCCCGGTGGGGGCCCCGTACTATGGCTACACCTTC. V and J are TRBV14 and TRBJ1-2; maybe TRBD1 (6 bases). The CDR3 runs to 15 residues. Germline CDR1 is SGHDN and CDR2 is FVKESK. The V end was cut by 4 bases, the J end by 3 bases, with 15 bases between. The variable domain in full, completed from reference TRBV14 and TRBJ1-2, reads EAGVTQFPSHSVIEKGQTVTLRCDPISGHDNLYWYRRVMGKEIKFLLHFVKESKQDESGMPNNRFLAERTGGTYSTLKVQPAELEDSGVYFCASSPVGAPYYGYTFGSGTRLTVV.

With regard to this clone: At one of its ends the junction is not consistent with the germline gene, which may arise from a read error. The chain couples TRBV24-1 to TRBJ2-2; possible D gene TRBD2, 6 bases. Germline V gene data show CDR1 as KGHDR and CDR2 as SFDVKD. CDR3 length equals 17 residues. The CDR3 DNA reads TGTGCCACAAGTGGAATTGCGGGGACTCGGGGCACCGGGGAGCTGTTTTTT. It codes for CATSGIAGTRGTGELFF.

The rearrangement joins TRBV4-1 to TRBJ1-1; no firm D call. The CDR3 loop spans 15 amino acids. The V and J ends lost 0 bases and 3 bases respectively, with 11 bases between them. Germline V gives CDR1 MGHRA, CDR2 YSYEKL. The CDR3 region is CASSQDEGLDTEAFF. The CDR3 DNA sequence: TGCGCCAGCAGCCAAGATGAGGGCCTGGACACTGAAGCTTTCTTT.

Turning to this clone: The identical CDR3 is also encoded by other nucleotide sequences in the sample. The gene calls are TRBV28 and TRBJ2-7; D is uncertain. V was shortened by 6 bases and J by 0 bases, with 6 bases between the two germline ends. The CDR3 loop spans 12 amino acids. CDR1 and CDR2 from the germline V gene are MDHEN and SYDVKM. The CDR3 DNA is TGTGCCAGCAGCCTTAGCTCCTACGAGCAGTACTTC. It is translated as CASSLSSYEQYF.

The V call is TRBV28, the J call TRBJ1-5, with D perhaps matching TRBD1 (6 bases). The CDR3 length is 14 residues. V was cut by 6 bases and J by 7 bases, with 16 bases left in between. CDR1 is MDHEN, CDR2 SYDVKM, per germline. The CDR3 region has the DNA TGTGCCAGCAGCAAGACAGGCGTAAGGCAGCCCCAGCATTTT. It translates to CASSKTGVRQPQHF. Drawing the rest from reference TRBV28 and TRBJ1-5, the complete variable domain is DVKVTQSSRYLVKRTGEKVFLECVQDMDHENMFWYRQDPGLGLRLIYFSYDVKMKEKGDIPEGYSVSREKKERFSLILESASTNQTSMYLCASSKTGVRQPQHFGDGTRLSIL.

The chain has TRBV27 and TRBJ1-2; 8 positions match TRBD1. This CDR3 has 14 residues. V lost 6 bases and J lost 5; bases outside the gene matches: 8. Germline lookup yields CDR1 MNHEY and CDR2 SMNVEV (reference sequence). In DNA form, the CDR3 reads TGTGCCAGCAGAACCCAGGGGGCTTGGTATGGCTACACCTTC. This gives the protein CASRTQGAWYGYTF.

There are a few counts of this clone. The chain links TRBV7-9 to TRBJ2-2; D is unclear. With 3 bases removed from V and 6 bases from J, the gap between germline ends came to 11 bases. Germline CDR1 reads SEHNR; CDR2 reads FQNEAQ (reference sequence). The CDR3 consists of 14 residues. The CDR3 nucleotides read TGTGCCAGCAGCTTGGCTAGTGTGGCCGGGGAGCTGTTTTTT. Its protein is CASSLASVAGELFF.

The rearrangement links TRBV6-1 to TRBJ2-4; D is uncertain. The CDR3 contains 14 residues. In germline, CDR1 is MNHNS, CDR2 SASEGT. The ends were cut back, 2 bases at V and 11 bases at J, with 16 bases in the middle. CDR3 in amino acids: CASSESLVAPLQYF. The CDR3 region has the DNA TGTGCCAGCAGTGAAAGCCTAGTAGCTCCCCTTCAGTACTTC.

The CDR3 here is CASSLIAYEQYF. For the CDR3, the DNA is TGTGCCAGCAGTCTAATCGCATACGAGCAGTACTTC. This sequence joins TRBV28 and TRBJ2-7; D not certain. In germline, CDR1 is MDHEN, CDR2 SYDVKM. This CDR3 region has 12 residues. V lost 5 bases and J 4 bases, leaving 9 bases between the germline ends. The variable domain in full, with the rest retrieved from reference TRBV28 and TRBJ2-7, is DVKVTQSSRYLVKRTGEKVFLECVQDMDHENMFWYRQDPGLGLRLIYFSYDVKMKEKGDIPEGYSVSREKKERFSLILESASTNQTSMYLCASSLIAYEQYFGPGTRLTVT.

This clone was seen a single time. This chain links TRBV30 with TRBJ2-2; 10 positions match TRBD2. Unmatched junction bases numbered 6, after V lost 0 bases and J lost 8 bases. This CDR3 region has 15 residues. Germline V gene data show CDR1 as GTSNPN and CDR2 as SVGIG (reference sequence). This CDR3 reads CAWSVTSGVTGELFF. CDR3 DNA sequence: TGTGCCTGGAGTGTCACTAGCGGGGTTACTGGGGAGCTGTTTTTT.

The CDR3 coding sequence is TGTGCCAGCAGCGGACCTCTTCCCGAGGGCTATGGCTACACCTTC. Its protein product is CASSGPLPEGYGYTF. The J gene is TRBJ1-2, the V gene TRBV5-4; D unresolved. V lost 4 bases to trimming and J lost 4 bases, with 17 bases between them. From germline, CDR1 is SGHNT and CDR2 YYREEE (reference sequence). This CDR3 has 15 amino acids.

The rearrangement joins TRBV7-9 to TRBJ2-7, with a weak D call TRBD2 (6 bases). V was clipped by 1 base and J by 5 bases, with 18 bases between them. This CDR3 has 16 residues. From germline, CDR1 is SEHNR and CDR2 FQNEAQ (reference sequence). The CDR3 is CASSLGPGTPGDEQYF. The CDR3 region has the DNA TGTGCCAGCAGCTTAGGCCCCGGGACTCCTGGCGACGAGCAGTACTTC.

This clone was recorded once. CDR3 in DNA: TGTGCCAGCAGCTTCAGGGGCGACTTTGACTATGGCTACACCTTC. Translated: CASSFRGDFDYGYTF. The V call is TRBV7-2, the J call TRBJ1-2, with a weak D call TRBD1 (6 bases). Germline CDR1 is SGHTA and CDR2 is FQGNSA. Between the trimmed V and J ends, which lost 3 bases and 3 bases, there was a span of 14 bases. The CDR3 extends over 15 amino acids.

The rearrangement links TRBV5-1 to TRBJ2-1; TRBD1 aligns across 8 bases. Germline assignment: CDR1 SGHRS and CDR2 YFSETQ. The junction had 11 bases not matched to a gene; V was cut back by 4 bases and J by 8 bases. The CDR3 is made up of 15 amino acids. CDR3 residues: CASSAPTGERDEQFF. The DNA for the CDR3 is TGCGCCAGCAGCGCCCCGACAGGGGAGAGGGATGAGCAGTTCTTC. Looking up the rest from reference TRBV5-1 and TRBJ2-1 gives the full variable domain: KAGVTQTPRYLIKTRGQQVTLSCSPISGHRSVSWYQQTPGQGLQFLFEYFSETQRNKGNFPGRFSGRQFSNSRSEMNVSTLELGDSALYLCASSAPTGERDEQFFGPGTRLTVL.

This clone is categorized as large. The V gene is TRBV28, the J gene TRBJ2-4; TRBD1 matches 9 bases. Per germline, CDR1 MDHEN and CDR2 SYDVKM. V shed 7 bases and J 15 bases; nucleotides not matched to a gene: 10. The CDR3 contains 12 residues. CDR3 sequence reads: CASTRDREVRYF. CDR3 coding DNA: TGTGCCAGCACCAGGGACAGGGAGGTTAGGTACTTC.

This chain uses TRBV9 with TRBJ1-2, with 9 bases lining up with TRBD1. The CDR3 runs to 15 residues. Per germline, CDR1 SGDLS and CDR2 YYNGEE. V lost 4 bases and J lost 5; bases outside the gene matches: 9. For the CDR3, the DNA is TGTGCCAGCAGCCCAGCAGGACAGGGGTATTATGGCTACACCTTC. Translated: CASSPAGQGYYGYTF.